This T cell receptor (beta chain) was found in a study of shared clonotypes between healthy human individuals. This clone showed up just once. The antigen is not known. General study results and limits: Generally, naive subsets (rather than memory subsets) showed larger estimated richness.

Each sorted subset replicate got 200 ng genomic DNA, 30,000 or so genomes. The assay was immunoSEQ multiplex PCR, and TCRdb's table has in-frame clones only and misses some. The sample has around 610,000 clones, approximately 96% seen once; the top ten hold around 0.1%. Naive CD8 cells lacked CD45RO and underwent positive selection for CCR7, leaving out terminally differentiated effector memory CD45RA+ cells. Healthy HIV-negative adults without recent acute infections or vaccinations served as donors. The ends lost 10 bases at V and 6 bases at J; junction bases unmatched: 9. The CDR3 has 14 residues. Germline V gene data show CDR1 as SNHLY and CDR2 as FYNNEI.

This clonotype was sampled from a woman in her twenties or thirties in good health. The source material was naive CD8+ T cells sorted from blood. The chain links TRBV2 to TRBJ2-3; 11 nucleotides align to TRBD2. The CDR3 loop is CANNLLAGEDTQYF. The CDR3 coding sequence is TGTGCCAACAACCTACTAGCGGGAGAGGATACGCAGTATTTT.